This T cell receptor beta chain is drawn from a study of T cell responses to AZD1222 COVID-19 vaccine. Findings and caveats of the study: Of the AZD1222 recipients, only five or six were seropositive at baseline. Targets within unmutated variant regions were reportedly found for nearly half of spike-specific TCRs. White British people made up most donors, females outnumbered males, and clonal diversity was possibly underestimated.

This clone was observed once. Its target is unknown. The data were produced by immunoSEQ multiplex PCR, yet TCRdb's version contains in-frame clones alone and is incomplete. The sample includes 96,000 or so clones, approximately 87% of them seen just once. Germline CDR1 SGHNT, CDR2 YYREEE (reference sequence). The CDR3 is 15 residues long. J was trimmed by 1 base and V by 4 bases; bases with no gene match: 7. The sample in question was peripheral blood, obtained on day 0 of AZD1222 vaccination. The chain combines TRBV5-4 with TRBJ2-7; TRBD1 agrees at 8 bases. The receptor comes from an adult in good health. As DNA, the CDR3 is TGTGCCAGCAGCGTACAGGGGGGTATGTCCTACGAGCAGTACTTC. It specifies CASSVQGGMSYEQYF.